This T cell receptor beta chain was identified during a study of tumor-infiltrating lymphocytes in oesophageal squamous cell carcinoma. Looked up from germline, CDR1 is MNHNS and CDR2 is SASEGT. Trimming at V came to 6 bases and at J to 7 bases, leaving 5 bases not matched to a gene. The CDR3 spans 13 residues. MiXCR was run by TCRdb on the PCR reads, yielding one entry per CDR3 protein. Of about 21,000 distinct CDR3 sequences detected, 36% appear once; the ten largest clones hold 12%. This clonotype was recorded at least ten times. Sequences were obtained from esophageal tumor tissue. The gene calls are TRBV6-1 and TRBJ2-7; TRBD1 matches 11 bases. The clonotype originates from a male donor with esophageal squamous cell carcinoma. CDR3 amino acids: CASRDRGRGEQYF. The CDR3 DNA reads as TGTGCCAGCAGGGACAGGGGGCGAGGAGAGCAGTACTTC.